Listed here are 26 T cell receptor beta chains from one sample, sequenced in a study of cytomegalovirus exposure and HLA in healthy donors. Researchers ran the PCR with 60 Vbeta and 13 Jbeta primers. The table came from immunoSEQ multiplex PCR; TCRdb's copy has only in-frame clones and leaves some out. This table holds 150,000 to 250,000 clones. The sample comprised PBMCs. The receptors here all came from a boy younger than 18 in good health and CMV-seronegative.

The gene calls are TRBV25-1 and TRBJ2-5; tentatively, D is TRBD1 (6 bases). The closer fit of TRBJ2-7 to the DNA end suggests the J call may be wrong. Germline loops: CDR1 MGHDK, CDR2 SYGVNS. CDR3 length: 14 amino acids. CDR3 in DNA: TGTGCCAGCAGTGTTAGCCAGGGGTCCTACGAGCAGTACTTC. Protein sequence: CASSVSQGSYEQYF.

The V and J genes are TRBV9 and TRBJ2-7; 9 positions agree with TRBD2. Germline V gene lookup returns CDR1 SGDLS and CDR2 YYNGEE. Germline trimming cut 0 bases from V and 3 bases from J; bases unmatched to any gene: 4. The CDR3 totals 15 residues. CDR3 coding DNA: TGTGCCAGCAGCGTAGGCGGCGGGGGGGGCTACGAGCAGTACTTC. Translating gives CASSVGGGGGYEQYF.

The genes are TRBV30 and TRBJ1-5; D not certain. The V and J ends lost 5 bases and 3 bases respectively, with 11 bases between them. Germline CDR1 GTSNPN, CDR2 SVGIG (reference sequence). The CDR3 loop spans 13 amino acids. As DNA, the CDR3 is TGTGCCTGGGGGAGAAGGGACAATCAGCCCCAGCATTTT. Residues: CAWGRRDNQPQHF.

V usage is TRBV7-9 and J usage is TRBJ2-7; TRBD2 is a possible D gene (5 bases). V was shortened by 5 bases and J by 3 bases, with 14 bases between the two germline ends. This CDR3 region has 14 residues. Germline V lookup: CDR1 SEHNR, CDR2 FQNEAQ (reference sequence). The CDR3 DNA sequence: TGTGCCAGCAGCGTAGTGGCGGGCAGCTACGAGCAGTACTTC. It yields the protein CASSVVAGSYEQYF. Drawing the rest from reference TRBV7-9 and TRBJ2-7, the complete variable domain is DTGVSQNPRHKITKRGQNVTFRCDPISEHNRLYWYRQTLGQGPEFLTYFQNEAQLEKSRLLSDRFSAERPKGSFSTLEIQRTEQGDSAMYLCASSVVAGSYEQYFGPGTRLTVT.

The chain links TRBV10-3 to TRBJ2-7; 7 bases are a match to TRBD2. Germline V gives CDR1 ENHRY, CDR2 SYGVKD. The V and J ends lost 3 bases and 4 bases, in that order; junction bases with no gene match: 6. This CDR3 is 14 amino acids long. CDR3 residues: CAISDLSGVYEQYF. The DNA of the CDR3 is TGTGCCATCAGTGATTTAAGCGGGGTATACGAGCAGTACTTC.

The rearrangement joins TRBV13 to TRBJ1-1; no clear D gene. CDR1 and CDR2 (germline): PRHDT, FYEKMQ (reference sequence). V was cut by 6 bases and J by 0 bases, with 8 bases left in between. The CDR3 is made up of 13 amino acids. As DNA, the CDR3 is TGTGCCAGCAGTACCCCGGTGAACACTGAAGCTTTCTTT. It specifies CASSTPVNTEAFF.

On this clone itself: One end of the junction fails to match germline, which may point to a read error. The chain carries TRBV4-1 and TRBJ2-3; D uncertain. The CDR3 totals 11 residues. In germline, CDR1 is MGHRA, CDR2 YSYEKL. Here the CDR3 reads CASSQADAQYF. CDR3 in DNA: TGCGCCAGCAGCCAAGCAGATGCGCAGTATTTT.

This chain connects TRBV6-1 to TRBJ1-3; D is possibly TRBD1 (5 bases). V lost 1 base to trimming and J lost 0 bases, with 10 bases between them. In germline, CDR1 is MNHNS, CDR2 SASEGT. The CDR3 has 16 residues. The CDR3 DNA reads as TGTGCCAGCAGTGAAGAGGCGGGACTCTCTGGAAACACCATATATTTT. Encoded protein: CASSEEAGLSGNTIYF.

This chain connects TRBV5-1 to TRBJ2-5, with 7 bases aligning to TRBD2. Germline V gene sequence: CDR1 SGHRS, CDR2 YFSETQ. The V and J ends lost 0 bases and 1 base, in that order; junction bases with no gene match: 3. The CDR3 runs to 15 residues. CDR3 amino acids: CASSLGRGSQETQYF. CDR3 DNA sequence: TGCGCCAGCAGCTTGGGGCGGGGGAGCCAAGAGACCCAGTACTTC. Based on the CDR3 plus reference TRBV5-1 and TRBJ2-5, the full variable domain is KAGVTQTPRYLIKTRGQQVTLSCSPISGHRSVSWYQQTPGQGLQFLFEYFSETQRNKGNFPGRFSGRQFSNSRSEMNVSTLELGDSALYLCASSLGRGSQETQYFGPGTRLLVL.

The CDR3 DNA sequence: TGTGCCAGCAGTTACCGGGACAGGGGGATAACCGGGGAGCTGTTTTTT. Translation gives CASSYRDRGITGELFF. This chain joins TRBV2 and TRBJ2-2, with 11 bases identical to TRBD1. Germline V gives CDR1 SNHLY, CDR2 FYNNEI. Trimming at V came to 5 bases and at J to 5 bases, leaving 7 bases not matched to a gene. The CDR3 has 16 amino acids.

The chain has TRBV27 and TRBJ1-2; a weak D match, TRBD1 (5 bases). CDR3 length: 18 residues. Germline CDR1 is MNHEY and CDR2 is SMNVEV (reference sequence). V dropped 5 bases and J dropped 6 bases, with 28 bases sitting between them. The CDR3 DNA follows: TGTGCCAGCAGTGCTTCAGGGTTTTTATCCAACTCAGTCAATGGCTACACCTTC. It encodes CASSASGFLSNSVNGYTF.

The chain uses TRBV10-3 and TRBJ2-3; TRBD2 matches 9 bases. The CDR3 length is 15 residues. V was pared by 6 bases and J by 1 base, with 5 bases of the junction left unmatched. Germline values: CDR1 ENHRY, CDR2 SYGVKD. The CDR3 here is CAISEPSGGTDTQYF. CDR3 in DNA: TGTGCCATCAGCGAGCCTAGCGGGGGCACAGATACGCAGTATTTT.

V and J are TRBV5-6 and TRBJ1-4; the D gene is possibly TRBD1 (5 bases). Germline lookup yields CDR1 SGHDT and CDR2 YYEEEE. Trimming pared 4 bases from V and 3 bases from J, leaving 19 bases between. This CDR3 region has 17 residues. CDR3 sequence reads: CASSQTPGRLSNEKLFF. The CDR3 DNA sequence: TGTGCCAGCAGCCAAACTCCAGGGAGGTTGTCTAATGAAAAACTGTTTTTT.

The CDR3: CASSLLAGLPGVDTQYF. The CDR3 DNA reads as TGTGCCAGCAGCTTGTTGGCTGGACTACCGGGCGTAGATACGCAGTATTTT. V and J are TRBV5-4 and TRBJ2-3; TRBD2 is a possible D gene (6 bases). The CDR3 length is 17 residues. In germline, CDR1 is SGHNT, CDR2 YYREEE (reference sequence). Between the trimmed V and J ends, which lost 1 base and 5 bases, there was a span of 20 bases. Looking up the rest from reference TRBV5-4 and TRBJ2-3 gives the full variable domain: ETGVTQSPTHLIKTRGQQVTLRCSSQSGHNTVSWYQQALGQGPQFIFQYYREEENGRGNFPPRFSGLQFPNYSSELNVNALELDDSALYLCASSLLAGLPGVDTQYFGPGTRLTVL.

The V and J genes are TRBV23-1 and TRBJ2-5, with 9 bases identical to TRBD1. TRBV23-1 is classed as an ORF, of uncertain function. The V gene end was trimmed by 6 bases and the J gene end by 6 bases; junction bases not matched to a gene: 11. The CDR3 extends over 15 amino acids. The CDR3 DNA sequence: TGCGCCAGCAGCCCGACAGGGGGACGTGTGAAGACCCAGTACTTC. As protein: CASSPTGGRVKTQYF.

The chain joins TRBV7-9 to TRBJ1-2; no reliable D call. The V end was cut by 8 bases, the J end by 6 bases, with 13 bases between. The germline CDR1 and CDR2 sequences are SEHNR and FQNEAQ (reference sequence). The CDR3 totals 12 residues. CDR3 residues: CASLTSADGYTF. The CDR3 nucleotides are TGTGCCAGCCTCACATCCGCGGATGGCTACACCTTC.

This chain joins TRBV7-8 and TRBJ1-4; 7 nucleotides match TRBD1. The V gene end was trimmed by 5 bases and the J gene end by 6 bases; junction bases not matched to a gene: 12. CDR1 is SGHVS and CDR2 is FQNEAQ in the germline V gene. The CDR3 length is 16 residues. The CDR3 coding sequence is TGTGCCAGCAGCCCACGGAGGACAGGCATTTATGAAAAACTGTTTTTT. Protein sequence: CASSPRRTGIYEKLFF.

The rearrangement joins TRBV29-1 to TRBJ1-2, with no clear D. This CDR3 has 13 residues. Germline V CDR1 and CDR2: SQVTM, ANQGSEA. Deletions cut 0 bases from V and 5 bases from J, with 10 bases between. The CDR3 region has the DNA TGCAGCGTTGAAGATCCGTCGGGGTATGGCTACACCTTC. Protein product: CSVEDPSGYGYTF.

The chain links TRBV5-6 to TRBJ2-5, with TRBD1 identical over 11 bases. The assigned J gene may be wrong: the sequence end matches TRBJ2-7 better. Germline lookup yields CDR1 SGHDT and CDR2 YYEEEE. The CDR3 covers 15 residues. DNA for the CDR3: TGTGCCAGCAGCTCTCCGGGACAGGGGGGCTACGAGCAGTACTTC. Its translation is CASSSPGQGGYEQYF.

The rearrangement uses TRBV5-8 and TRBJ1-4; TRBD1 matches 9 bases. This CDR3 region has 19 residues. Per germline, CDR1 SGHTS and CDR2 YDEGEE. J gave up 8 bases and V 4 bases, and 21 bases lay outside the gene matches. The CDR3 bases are TGTGCCAGCAGCCGGATTCCGTTCTTAACCGGGACAGGGCGAGAAAAACTGTTTTTT. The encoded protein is CASSRIPFLTGTGREKLFF.

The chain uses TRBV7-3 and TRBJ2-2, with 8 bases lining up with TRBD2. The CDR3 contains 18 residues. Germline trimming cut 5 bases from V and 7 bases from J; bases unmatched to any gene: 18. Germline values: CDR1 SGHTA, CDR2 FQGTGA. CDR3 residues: CASSPYPPFGGAVGELFF. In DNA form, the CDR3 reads TGTGCCAGCAGCCCATACCCTCCATTCGGGGGGGCGGTCGGGGAGCTGTTTTTT.

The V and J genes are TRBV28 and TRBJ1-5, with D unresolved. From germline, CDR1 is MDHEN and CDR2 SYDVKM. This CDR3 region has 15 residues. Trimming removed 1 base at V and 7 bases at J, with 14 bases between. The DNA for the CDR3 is TGTGCCAGCAGTTTATTGGTCGGGAATGAGCAGCCCCAGCATTTT. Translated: CASSLLVGNEQPQHF.

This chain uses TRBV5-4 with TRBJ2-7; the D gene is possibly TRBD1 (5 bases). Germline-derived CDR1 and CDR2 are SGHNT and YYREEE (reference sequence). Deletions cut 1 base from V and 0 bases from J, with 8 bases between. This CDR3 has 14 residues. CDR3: CASSLKGYSYEQYF. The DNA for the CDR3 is TGTGCCAGCAGCTTGAAGGGGTACTCCTACGAGCAGTACTTC. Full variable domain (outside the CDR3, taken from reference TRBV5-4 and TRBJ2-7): ETGVTQSPTHLIKTRGQQVTLRCSSQSGHNTVSWYQQALGQGPQFIFQYYREEENGRGNFPPRFSGLQFPNYSSELNVNALELDDSALYLCASSLKGYSYEQYFGPGTRLTVT.

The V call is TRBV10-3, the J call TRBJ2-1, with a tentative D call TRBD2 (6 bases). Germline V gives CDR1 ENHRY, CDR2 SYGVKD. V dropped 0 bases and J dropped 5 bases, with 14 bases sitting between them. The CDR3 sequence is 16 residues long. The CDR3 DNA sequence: TGTGCCATCAGTGAGTCGGAGGGGCCATCTGACAATGAGCAGTTCTTC. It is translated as CAISESEGPSDNEQFF.

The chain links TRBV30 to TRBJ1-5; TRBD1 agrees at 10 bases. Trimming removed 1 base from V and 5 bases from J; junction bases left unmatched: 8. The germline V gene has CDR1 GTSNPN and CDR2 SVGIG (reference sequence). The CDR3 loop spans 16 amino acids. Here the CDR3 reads CAWSAVDRGSDQPQHF. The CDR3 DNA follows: TGTGCCTGGAGTGCCGTGGACAGGGGGTCGGATCAGCCCCAGCATTTT.

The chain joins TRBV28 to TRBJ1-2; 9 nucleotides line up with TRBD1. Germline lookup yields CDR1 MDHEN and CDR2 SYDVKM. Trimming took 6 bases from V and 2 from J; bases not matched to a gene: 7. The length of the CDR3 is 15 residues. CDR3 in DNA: TGTGCCAGCAGGCTTTGGACAGGGGCGAACTATGGCTACACCTTC. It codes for CASRLWTGANYGYTF.